The entry below gives a single T cell receptor beta chain sequence along with its context. Its antigen is still unknown. The entry originates in a study of somatic mutations in cytotoxic T cells in rheumatoid arthritis. The overall study: Immediately following diagnosis and ahead of any treatment, patient blood (roughly 30 ml EDTA) was drawn. Flow-sorting brought some V beta antibody-stained T-cell populations to nearly 100% purity, V beta1+ cells sequenced for TCRB among them. Whole-study results and caveats: In rheumatoid arthritis patients, unlike healthy controls, CD8+ clonality rose with age.

Repertoires were generated with immunoSEQ multiplex PCR, while TCRdb's copy carries only in-frame clones and drops some. The table has 20,000 to 25,000 clones, 70% to 90% seen once. CDR1 and CDR2 (germline): SGHAT, FQNNGV. The CDR3 has 13 residues. V was trimmed by 5 bases and J by 7 bases, leaving 15 bases between them. The chain carries TRBV11-2 and TRBJ2-7; possibly TRBD1 for D (6 bases). Sequencing used CD8+ T cells sorted from blood. The clonotype was recovered from an adult with rheumatoid arthritis. CDR3 amino acids: CASSPPGHPEQYF. In DNA form, the CDR3 reads TGTGCCAGCAGCCCGCCGGGACACCCGGAGCAGTACTTC.